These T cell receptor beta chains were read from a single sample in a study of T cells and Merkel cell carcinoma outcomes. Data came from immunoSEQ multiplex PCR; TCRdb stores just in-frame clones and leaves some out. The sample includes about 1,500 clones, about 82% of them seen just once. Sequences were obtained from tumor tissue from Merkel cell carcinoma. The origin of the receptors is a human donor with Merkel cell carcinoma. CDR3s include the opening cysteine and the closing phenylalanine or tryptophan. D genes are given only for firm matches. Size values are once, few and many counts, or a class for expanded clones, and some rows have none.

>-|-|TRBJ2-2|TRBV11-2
CASSTFRGGELFF
TGTGCCAGCAGCACGTTCCGGGGCGGGGAGCTGTTTTTT
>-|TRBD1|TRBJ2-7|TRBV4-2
CASSLRQGEAYEQYF
TGTGCCAGCAGCCTGAGACAGGGTGAGGCCTACGAGCAGTACTTC
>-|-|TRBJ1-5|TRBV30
CAWSTGNQPQHF
TGTGCCTGGAGTACTGGCAATCAGCCCCAGCATTTT
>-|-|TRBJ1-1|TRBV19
CASSFGRGLNTEAFF
TGTGCCAGTAGCTTTGGGAGGGGTTTGAACACTGAAGCTTTCTTT
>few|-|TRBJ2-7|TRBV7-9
CASSYGAPRVYEQYF
TGTGCCAGCAGCTACGGTGCTCCGAGGGTTTACGAGCAGTACTTC
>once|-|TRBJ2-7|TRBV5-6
CASSSVDSYEQYF
TGTGCCAGCAGCTCTGTCGACTCCTACGAGCAGTACTTC
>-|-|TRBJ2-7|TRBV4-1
CASSQWGKVYEQYF
TGCGCCAGCAGCCAGTGGGGTAAGGTATACGAGCAGTACTTC
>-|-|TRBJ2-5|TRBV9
CASSVAGTGETQYF
TGTGCCAGCAGCGTAGCCGGGACCGGAGAGACCCAGTACTTC
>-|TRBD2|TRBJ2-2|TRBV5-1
CASRARTSQQGTGELFF
TGCGCCAGCAGGGCACGGACTAGCCAACAGGGCACCGGGGAGCTGTTTTTT
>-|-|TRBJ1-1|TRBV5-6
CASSLVPAGTEAFF
TGTGCCAGCAGCTTGGTGCCGGCGGGCACTGAAGCTTTCTTT
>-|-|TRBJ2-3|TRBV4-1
CASSQDRNTDTQYF
TGCGCCAGCAGCCAAGACAGGAACACAGATACGCAGTATTTT
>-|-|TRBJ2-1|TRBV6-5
CASSFYNEQFF
TGTGCCAGCAGTTTTTACAATGAGCAGTTCTTC
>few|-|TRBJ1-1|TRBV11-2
CASSFRDTEAFF
TGTGCCAGCAGCTTTCGCGACACTGAAGCTTTCTTT
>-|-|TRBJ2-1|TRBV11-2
CASSSLERRQTYNEQFF
TGTGCCAGCAGCTCCTTGGAGCGGAGACAGACCTACAATGAGCAGTTCTTC
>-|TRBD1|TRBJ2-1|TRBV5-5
CASSLPGGWDEQFF
TGTGCCAGCAGCTTGCCAGGGGGCTGGGATGAGCAGTTCTTC
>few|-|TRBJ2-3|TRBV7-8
CASSLGLLGTQYF
TGTGCCAGCAGCTTGGGACTTCTCGGTACGCAGTATTTT
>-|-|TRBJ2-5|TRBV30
CAWKDRDRQETQYF
TGTGCCTGGAAAGACCGGGACCGGCAAGAGACCCAGTACTTC
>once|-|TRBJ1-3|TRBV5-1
CASSLGPANSGNTIYF
TGCGCCAGCAGCTTGGGTCCGGCGAACTCTGGAAACACCATATATTTT
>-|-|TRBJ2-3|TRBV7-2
CASGLRTDTQYF
TGTGCCAGCGGCCTGCGCACAGATACGCAGTATTTT
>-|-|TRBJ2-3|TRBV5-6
CASNSDRFSTDTQYF
TGTGCCAGCAACTCGGACAGATTTTCCACAGATACGCAGTATTTT
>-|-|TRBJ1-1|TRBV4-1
CASSQGAGVGTEAFF
TGCGCCAGCAGCCAAGGAGCAGGGGTGGGCACTGAAGCTTTCTTT
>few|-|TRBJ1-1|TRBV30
CAWTAGTNTEAFF
TGTGCCTGGACCGCGGGCACGAACACTGAAGCTTTCTTT
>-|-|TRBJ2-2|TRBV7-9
CASSLVGGHTGELFF
TGTGCCAGCAGCTTAGTCGGGGGGCACACCGGGGAGCTGTTTTTT
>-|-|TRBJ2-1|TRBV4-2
CASSQEGHEQFF
TGTGCCAGCAGCCAAGAGGGTCATGAGCAGTTCTTC
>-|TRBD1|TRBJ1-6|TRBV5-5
CASSITGVDSPLHF
TGTGCCAGCAGCATAACAGGGGTGGATTCACCCCTCCACTTT
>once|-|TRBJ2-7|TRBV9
CASSVADRNYEQYF
TGTGCCAGTAGCGTAGCCGACAGGAACTACGAGCAGTACTTC
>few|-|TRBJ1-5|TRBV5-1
CASSEQGGGQPQHF
TGCGCCAGCAGCGAACAGGGTGGGGGTCAGCCCCAGCATTTT
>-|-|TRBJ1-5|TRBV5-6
CASSLVGVDNQPQHF
TGTGCCAGCAGCTTGGTGGGGGTCGACAATCAGCCCCAGCATTTT
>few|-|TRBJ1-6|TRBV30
CAWSVRQGGSPLHF
TGTGCCTGGAGTGTACGCCAGGGAGGTTCACCCCTCCACTTT
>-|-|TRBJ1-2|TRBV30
CAWSEGPNYGYTF
TGTGCCTGGTCTGAGGGGCCTAACTATGGCTACACCTTC
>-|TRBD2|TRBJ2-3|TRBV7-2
CASSLAMTSGGIRDTQYF
TGTGCCAGCAGCTTAGCGATGACTAGCGGGGGGATTAGAGATACGCAGTATTTT
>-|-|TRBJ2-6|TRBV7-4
CASSERPSQSRANVLTF
TGTGCCAGCAGCGAAAGGCCCTCACAAAGTCGGGCCAACGTCCTGACTTTC
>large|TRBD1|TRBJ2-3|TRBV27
CASGLSQGALGTDTQYF
TGTGCCAGCGGACTATCGCAGGGGGCGTTGGGCACAGATACGCAGTATTTT
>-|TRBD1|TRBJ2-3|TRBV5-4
CTSSLDRGPTTDTQYF
TGTACCAGCAGCTTGGACAGGGGGCCTACCACAGATACGCAGTATTTT
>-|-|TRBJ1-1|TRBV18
CASSPRAGNTEAFF
TGTGCCAGCTCACCACGGGCGGGGAACACTGAAGCTTTCTTT
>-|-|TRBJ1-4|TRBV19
CASSLNQDEKLFF
TGTGCCAGTTCTCTTAACCAAGATGAAAAACTGTTTTTT
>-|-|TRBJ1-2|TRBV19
CASSDYGYTF
TGTGCCAGTAGTGACTATGGCTACACCTTC
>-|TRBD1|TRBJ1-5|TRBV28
CASRDDRGKLQPQHF
TGTGCCAGCAGGGATGACAGGGGCAAGCTTCAGCCCCAGCATTTT
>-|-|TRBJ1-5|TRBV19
CASMQGNQPQHF
TGTGCCAGTATGCAGGGCAATCAGCCCCAGCATTTT
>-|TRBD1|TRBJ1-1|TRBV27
CASSSISGQGGTEAFF
TGTGCCAGCAGTTCGATATCAGGACAGGGTGGCACTGAAGCTTTCTTT
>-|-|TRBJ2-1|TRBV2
CASSGSSGREQFF
TGTGCCAGCAGTGGATCGTCAGGGCGGGAGCAGTTCTTC
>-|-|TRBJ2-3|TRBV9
CASSVGGALTDTQYF
TGTGCCAGCAGCGTAGGCGGGGCCCTCACAGATACGCAGTATTTT
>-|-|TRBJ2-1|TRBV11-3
CASSLDGRDNEQFF
TGTGCCAGCAGCTTAGATGGTCGAGACAATGAGCAGTTCTTC
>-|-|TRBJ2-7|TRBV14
CASSQYQPEQYF
TGTGCCAGCAGCCAATACCAGCCCGAGCAGTACTTC
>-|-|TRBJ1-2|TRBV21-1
CASSSLTGFYGYTF
TGTGCCAGCAGCAGCCTAACAGGGTTTTATGGCTACACCTTC
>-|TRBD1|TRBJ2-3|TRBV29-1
CSVASTGGPDTQYF
TGCAGCGTCGCTAGTACAGGGGGCCCAGATACGCAGTATTTT
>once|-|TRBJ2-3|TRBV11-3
CASSSTDTQYF
TGTGCCAGCAGCTCCACAGATACGCAGTATTTT
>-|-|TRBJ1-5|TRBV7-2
CASSLAPQGQPQHF
TGTGCCAGCAGCTTAGCCCCGCAGGGACAGCCCCAGCATTTT
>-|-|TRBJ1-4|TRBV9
CASSVGPAEKLFF
TGTGCCAGCAGCGTGGGGCCCGCCGAAAAACTGTTTTTT
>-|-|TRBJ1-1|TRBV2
CASSDTWGATEAFF
TGTGCCAGCAGTGATACTTGGGGAGCCACTGAAGCTTTCTTT
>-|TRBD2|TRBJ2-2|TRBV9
CASNPWGGIGELFF
TGTGCCAGTAATCCTTGGGGGGGGATCGGGGAGCTGTTTTTT
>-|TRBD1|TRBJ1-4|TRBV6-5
CASRSGTGVEKLFF
TGTGCCAGCAGATCCGGGACAGGCGTTGAAAAACTGTTTTTT
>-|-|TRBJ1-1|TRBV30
CAWSGHFNTEAFF
TGTGCCTGGAGTGGACACTTCAACACTGAAGCTTTCTTT